This T cell receptor (beta chain) came from a study of technical replicates of blood from a few donors. The count of this clone is one. Data came from immunoSEQ multiplex PCR; TCRdb stores just in-frame clones and leaves some out. The data show tens of thousands of clones, with roughly 92% seen just once and roughly 0.22% held by the top ten. CDR1 and CDR2 (germline): SGHNT, YYREEE (reference sequence). The CDR3 has 12 amino acids. Trimming pared 7 bases from V and 0 bases from J, leaving 5 bases between. This TCR was sampled from a human donor in good health. The sequenced sample was T cells isolated from PBMCs. The rearrangement links TRBV5-4 to TRBJ2-1; D unclear. The DNA for the CDR3 is TGTGCCAGCCCAGACTCCTACAATGAGCAGTTCTTC. This codes for CASPDSYNEQFF.